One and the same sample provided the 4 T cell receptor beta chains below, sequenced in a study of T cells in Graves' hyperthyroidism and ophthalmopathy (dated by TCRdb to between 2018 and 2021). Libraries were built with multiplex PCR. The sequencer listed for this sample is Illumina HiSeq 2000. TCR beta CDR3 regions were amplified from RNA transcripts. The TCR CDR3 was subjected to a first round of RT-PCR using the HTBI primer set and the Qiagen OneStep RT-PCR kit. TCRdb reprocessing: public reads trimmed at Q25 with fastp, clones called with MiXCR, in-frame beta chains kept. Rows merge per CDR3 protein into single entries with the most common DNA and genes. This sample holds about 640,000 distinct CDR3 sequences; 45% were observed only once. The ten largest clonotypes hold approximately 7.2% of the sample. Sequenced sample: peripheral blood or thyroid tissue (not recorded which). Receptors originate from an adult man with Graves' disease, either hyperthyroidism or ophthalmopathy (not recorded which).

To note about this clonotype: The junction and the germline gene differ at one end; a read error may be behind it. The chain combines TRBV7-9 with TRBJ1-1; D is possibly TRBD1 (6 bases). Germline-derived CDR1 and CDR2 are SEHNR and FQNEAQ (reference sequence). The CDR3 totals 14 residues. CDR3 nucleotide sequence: TGTGCCAGCAGCTCGAGGATGGGGGACACTGGAGCTTTCTTT. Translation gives CASSSRMGDTGAFF.

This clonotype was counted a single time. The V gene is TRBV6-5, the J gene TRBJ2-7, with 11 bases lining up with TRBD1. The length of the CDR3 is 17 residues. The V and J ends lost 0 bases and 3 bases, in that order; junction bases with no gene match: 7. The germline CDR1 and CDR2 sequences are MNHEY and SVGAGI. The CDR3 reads CASSYSSGTGGYYEQYF. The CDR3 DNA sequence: TGTGCCAGCAGTTACTCCAGCGGGACAGGGGGGTACTACGAGCAGTACTTC.

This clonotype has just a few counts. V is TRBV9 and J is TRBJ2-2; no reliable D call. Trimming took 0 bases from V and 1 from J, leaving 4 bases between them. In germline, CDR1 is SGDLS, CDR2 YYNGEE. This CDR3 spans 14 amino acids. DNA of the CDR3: TGTGCCAGCAGCGTAGTGGTGAACACCGGGGAGCTGTTTTTT. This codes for CASSVVVNTGELFF.

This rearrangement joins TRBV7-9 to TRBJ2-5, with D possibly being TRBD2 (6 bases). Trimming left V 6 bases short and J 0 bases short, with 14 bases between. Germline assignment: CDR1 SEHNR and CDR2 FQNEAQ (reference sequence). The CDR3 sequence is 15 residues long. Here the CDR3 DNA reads TGTGCCAGCAGGAAGCTAGCGACGTACCAAGAGACCCAGTACTTC. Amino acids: CASRKLATYQETQYF.